This note documents a single T cell receptor (beta chain) sequence. What it recognizes is unknown. This specimen comes from a study of PD-1 blockade in classical Hodgkin lymphoma. Time point noted: newly diagnosed, previously untreated cHL patient sample. Investigators isolated CD4+ T cells from thawed PBMCs through magnetic negative selection. Newly diagnosed, untreated classical Hodgkin lymphoma PBMCs provided comparison. General study findings and limits: A reduction in baseline TCR diversity was reportedly seen in newly diagnosed patients relative to healthy donors. Repertoires differed for reasons still undefined, possibly disease activity or prior therapy.

The germline V and J ends were trimmed by 6 bases and 2 bases, with 11 bases remaining between them. In germline, CDR1 is SNHLY, CDR2 FYNNEI. The CDR3 spans 14 residues. Clones were read by immunoSEQ multiplex PCR, and TCRdb kept only the in-frame ones, dropping some. The sample consists of about 36,000 clones, around 89% of them appearing once. This TCR derives from a human donor with classical Hodgkin lymphoma. The sequenced sample was CD4+ T cells from blood. The V and J genes are TRBV2 and TRBJ2-1; tentative D call: TRBD1 (7 bases). CDR3 in amino acids: CASRQGGPYNEQFF. CDR3 coding DNA: TGTGCCAGCAGGCAGGGGGGACCCTACAATGAGCAGTTCTTC.